One and the same sample provided the 24 T cell receptor beta chains below, sequenced in a study of Ad26.COV2.S vaccination and SARS-CoV-2 variants. Treatment reported: around 19 received Ad26.COV2.S at low or high dose, single or two shots; 5 received placebo; per-sample allocation not given. It was on day 63 after the first vaccine or placebo injection that samples were taken. Some clones are missing from TCRdb's copy, which holds only in-frame ones; the method was immunoSEQ multiplex PCR. Found here are hundreds of thousands of clones, 87% of them singletons; the top ten hold about 3.6%. Sequenced here: peripheral blood, sampled in a trial of Ad26.COV2.S vaccine versus placebo. The receptors stem from a person aged 18 to 59 who received the Ad26.COV2.S COVID-19 vaccine or a placebo.

V gene TRBV3-1 (or the pseudogene TRBV3-2) combines with J gene TRBJ2-7; TRBD2 aligns across 10 bases. The germline CDR1 and CDR2 sequences are LGHDT and YNNKEL (reference sequence). The J segment lost 4 bases and the V segment lost 4 bases, leaving 7 bases of the junction unmatched. This CDR3 region has 15 residues. The CDR3 region is CASSPRTSGFYEQYF. In DNA, the CDR3 is TGTGCCAGCAGCCCGAGGACTAGCGGCTTTTACGAGCAGTACTTC.

This sequence joins TRBV5-4 and TRBJ2-5, with 11 bases fitting TRBD2. Germline assignment: CDR1 SGHNT and CDR2 YYREEE (reference sequence). CDR3 size: 17 residues. Trimming cost V 4 bases and J 3 bases; bases outside gene matches: 11. CDR3 loop: CASSLILAGAHKETQYF. As DNA, the CDR3 is TGTGCCAGCAGCCTGATACTAGCGGGGGCCCATAAAGAGACCCAGTACTTC.

J is TRBJ2-1 and V is TRBV29-1, with 9 bases that match TRBD2. CDR3 length equals 12 residues. J was trimmed by 6 bases and V by 4 bases; bases with no gene match: 1. The germline gives CDR1 SQVTM, CDR2 ANQGSEA. The chain's CDR3 is CSVAAGGNEQFF. DNA for the CDR3: TGCAGCGTTGCAGCGGGAGGCAATGAGCAGTTCTTC.

This chain links TRBV6-5 with TRBJ2-1, with 7 bases matching TRBD2. Trimming took 0 bases from V and 2 from J; bases not matched to a gene: 4. Germline V gene data show CDR1 as MNHEY and CDR2 as SVGAGI. The length of the CDR3 is 16 residues. CDR3 loop: CASSYSWGGTYNEQFF. As DNA, the CDR3 is TGTGCCAGCAGTTACTCGTGGGGGGGGACCTACAATGAGCAGTTCTTC.

The gene calls are TRBV5-1 and TRBJ2-1; 7 positions match TRBD2. Trimming took 0 bases from V and 7 from J; bases not matched to a gene: 4. In germline, CDR1 is SGHRS, CDR2 YFSETQ. CDR3 size: 14 residues. The CDR3 is CASSLGRGENEQFF. The CDR3 nucleotides read TGCGCCAGCAGCTTGGGCCGGGGGGAAAATGAGCAGTTCTTC.

V gene TRBV3-1 (or the pseudogene TRBV3-2) combines with J gene TRBJ2-3; TRBD1 matches at 9 bases. Germline CDR1 LGHDT, CDR2 YNNKEL (reference sequence). The CDR3 runs to 15 residues. J was trimmed by 6 bases and V by 4 bases; bases with no gene match: 8. The CDR3 sequence is CASSLLTGGMDTQYF. The CDR3 coding sequence is TGTGCCAGCAGCCTCCTGACAGGGGGTATGGATACGCAGTATTTT.

The chain uses TRBV19 and TRBJ2-7; D perhaps matches TRBD2 (6 bases). V was trimmed by 5 bases and J by 0 bases, leaving 8 bases between them. The V gene's germline CDR1 is LNHDA and CDR2 SQIVND (reference sequence). The CDR3 spans 13 residues. In DNA, the CDR3 is TGTGCCAGTAGTTTCGGGGGCTCCTACGAGCAGTACTTC. Translation: CASSFGGSYEQYF.

The CDR3 coding sequence is TGTGCCAGCAGCCTTTATTACGAGCAGTACTTC. Translation: CASSLYYEQYF. J is TRBJ2-7 and V is TRBV14, with no clear D. Trimming removed 4 bases at V and 4 bases at J, with 5 bases between. This CDR3 is built from 11 residues. The V gene's germline CDR1 is SGHDN and CDR2 FVKESK.

This clone was seen a single time. This chain connects TRBV5-5 to TRBJ2-1; TRBD1 matches 7 bases. The CDR3 is 19 residues long. CDR1 and CDR2 (germline): SGHKS, YYEKEE (reference sequence). After removal of 4 bases from V and 0 bases from J, the junction contained 16 bases not matched to a gene. CDR3 in DNA: TGTGCCAGCAGCCCCTTGGGGCTCAGGGACAGACTCTCCTACAATGAGCAGTTCTTC. Protein product: CASSPLGLRDRLSYNEQFF.

This chain joins TRBV20-1 and TRBJ1-1; possible D gene TRBD1, 5 bases. V gave up 3 bases and J gave up 1 base, with 15 bases separating them. Germline assignment: CDR1 DFQATT and CDR2 SNEGSKA (reference sequence). CDR3 length: 15 amino acids. The CDR3: CSASPRTGPNTEAFF. In nucleotides, the CDR3 is TGCAGTGCTAGTCCAAGGACGGGACCGAACACTGAAGCTTTCTTT.

The chain is built from TRBV14 and TRBJ2-3; D not resolved. Germline CDR1 SGHDN, CDR2 FVKESK. V was clipped by 4 bases and J by 6 bases, with 8 bases between them. The CDR3 covers 12 residues. The CDR3, as DNA: TGTGCCAGCAGCCCCCCCAGCGATACGCAGTATTTT. It yields the protein CASSPPSDTQYF. Together with reference TRBV14 and TRBJ2-3, the CDR3 gives the full variable domain: EAGVTQFPSHSVIEKGQTVTLRCDPISGHDNLYWYRRVMGKEIKFLLHFVKESKQDESGMPNNRFLAERTGGTYSTLKVQPAELEDSGVYFCASSPPSDTQYFGPGTRLTVL.

This clone was seen a few times. The V call is TRBV3-1 (or the pseudogene TRBV3-2), the J call TRBJ1-2; 9 bases are a match to TRBD1. CDR1 and CDR2 from the germline V gene are LGHDT and YNNKEL (reference sequence). The CDR3 has 16 residues. The V segment lost 0 bases and the J segment 4 bases; nucleotides outside the gene matches: 6. CDR3 DNA sequence: TGTGCCAGCAGCCAAGACTGGGACAGGGCCTCCTATGGCTACACCTTC. Its protein product is CASSQDWDRASYGYTF.

V and J are TRBV6-5 and TRBJ1-3; TRBD1 might be the D (5 bases). V was clipped by 2 bases and J by 7 bases, with 12 bases between them. The length of the CDR3 is 14 residues. In germline, CDR1 is MNHEY, CDR2 SVGAGI. The CDR3 is CASSYGTPLNTIYF. CDR3 DNA: TGTGCCAGCAGTTACGGGACCCCGTTGAACACCATATATTTT.

This clone has a single count. J is TRBJ1-5 and V is TRBV11-2; D not certain. Trimming removed 2 bases at V and 0 bases at J, with 8 bases between. CDR1 is SGHAT, CDR2 FQNNGV, per germline. This CDR3 has 15 amino acids. CDR3 sequence (DNA): TGTGCCAGCAGCTTATCGGAGCTTAGCAATCAGCCCCAGCATTTT. Protein: CASSLSELSNQPQHF. The entire variable domain, with the rest obtained from reference TRBV11-2 and TRBJ1-5, is as follows: EAGVAQSPRYKIIEKRQSVAFWCNPISGHATLYWYQQILGQGPKLLIQFQNNGVVDDSQLPKDRFSAERLKGVDSTLKIQPAKLEDSAVYLCASSLSELSNQPQHFGDGTRLSIL.

This clone was recorded only once. The chain couples TRBV5-1 to TRBJ2-3; 9 positions agree with TRBD1. This CDR3 has 15 residues. Germline V gives CDR1 SGHRS, CDR2 YFSETQ. With 4 bases clipped from V and 2 bases from J, the junction kept 5 bases outside the gene matches. The CDR3 DNA reads as TGCGCCAGCAGCCCCGGGACAGGGCCCACAGATACGCAGTATTTT. As protein: CASSPGTGPTDTQYF. Using reference TRBV5-1 and TRBJ2-3 for the parts outside the CDR3, the full variable domain is KAGVTQTPRYLIKTRGQQVTLSCSPISGHRSVSWYQQTPGQGLQFLFEYFSETQRNKGNFPGRFSGRQFSNSRSEMNVSTLELGDSALYLCASSPGTGPTDTQYFGPGTRLTVL.

J is TRBJ2-2 and V is TRBV4-3, with D maybe TRBD1 (5 bases). The CDR3 sequence is 16 residues long. The V and J ends lost 3 bases and 7 bases respectively, with 18 bases between them. Germline V CDR1 and CDR2: LGHNA, YSLEER. This CDR3 reads CASSHRPSLDSGELFF. CDR3 bases: TGCGCCAGCAGCCACCGCCCGTCCCTTGACAGCGGGGAGCTGTTTTTT.

This sequence joins TRBV27 and TRBJ2-1, with D perhaps TRBD1 (6 bases). The germline V gene encodes CDR1 MNHEY and CDR2 SMNVEV (reference sequence). Trimming cost V 7 bases and J 8 bases, with 27 bases left between them. CDR3 length equals 17 residues. The CDR3 protein is CASTRTVITSGVHEQFF. CDR3 sequence (DNA): TGTGCCAGCACCAGAACCGTCATAACTTCAGGGGTCCATGAGCAGTTCTTC.

The V call is TRBV5-1, the J call TRBJ2-2; D unresolved. Trimming removed 4 bases at V and 4 bases at J, with 8 bases between. The germline gives CDR1 SGHRS, CDR2 YFSETQ. This CDR3 is 13 amino acids long. CDR3 coding DNA: TGCGCCAGCAGCCGTGAGCGCACCGGGGAGCTGTTTTTT. Translated, it gives CASSRERTGELFF.

This chain uses TRBV2 with TRBJ1-3; the match to TRBD1 covers 9 bases. The CDR3 is 14 amino acids. J was trimmed by 6 bases and V by 6 bases; bases with no gene match: 6. In germline, CDR1 is SNHLY, CDR2 FYNNEI. The CDR3 loop reads CASRRGQGENTIYF. DNA of the CDR3: TGTGCCAGCAGGAGGGGACAGGGAGAAAACACCATATATTTT. The full variable domain, in which reference TRBV2 and TRBJ1-3 provide the parts outside the CDR3, is EPEVTQTPSHQVTQMGQEVILRCVPISNHLYFYWYRQILGQKVEFLVSFYNNEISEKSEIFDDQFSVERPDGSNFTLKIRSTKLEDSAMYFCASRRGQGENTIYFGEGSWLTVV.

This chain connects TRBV6-2 or TRBV6-3 to TRBJ1-2; 10 bases line up with TRBD1. This CDR3 is built from 14 residues. Looked up from germline, CDR1 is MNHEY and CDR2 is SVGEGT. The junction had 6 bases not matched to a gene; V was cut back by 5 bases and J by 6 bases. The CDR3 protein is CASSQDRGRHGYTF. For the CDR3, the DNA is TGTGCCAGCAGTCAAGACAGGGGGCGACATGGCTACACCTTC.

The chain joins TRBV27 to TRBJ1-1; D uncertain. Trimming removed 2 bases from V and 2 bases from J, with 9 bases in between. There are 14 residues in the CDR3. Germline CDR1 MNHEY, CDR2 SMNVEV (reference sequence). The CDR3 nucleotides read TGTGCCAGCAGTTTAGGTCCACTTAACACTGAAGCTTTCTTT. Its translation: CASSLGPLNTEAFF.

The chain uses TRBV7-6 and TRBJ1-2; no reliable D call. The CDR3 is 14 residues long. Germline assignment: CDR1 SGHVS and CDR2 FNYEAQ. Trimming pared 3 bases from V and 4 bases from J, leaving 12 bases between. CDR3 residues: CASSLDALSYGYTF. Written as DNA, the CDR3 is TGTGCCAGCAGCTTGGACGCCCTCTCCTATGGCTACACCTTC.

This clone was recorded only once. The V gene is TRBV19, the J gene TRBJ2-1, with D uncertain. The CDR3 runs to 15 residues. The germline CDR1 and CDR2 sequences are LNHDA and SQIVND (reference sequence). Deletions cut 7 bases from V and 2 bases from J, with 15 bases between. For the CDR3, the DNA is TGTGCCAGTAATTCTGCCGGGCTGACCTACAATGAGCAGTTCTTC. Its protein is CASNSAGLTYNEQFF.

This clone showed up just once. CDR3 region: CASSLVTGWGGNQPQHF. As DNA, the CDR3 is TGTGCCAGCAGCTTGGTGACAGGGTGGGGCGGCAATCAGCCCCAGCATTTT. The V and J genes are TRBV7-8 and TRBJ1-5; 7 bases line up with TRBD1. The CDR3 has 17 amino acids. V was clipped by 3 bases and J by 2 bases; unmatched bases: 10. Germline-derived CDR1 and CDR2 are SGHVS and FQNEAQ. Using reference TRBV7-8 and TRBJ1-5 for the parts outside the CDR3, the full variable domain is GAGVSQSPRYKVAKRGQDVALRCDPISGHVSLFWYQQALGQGPEFLTYFQNEAQLDKSGLPSDRFFAERPEGSVSTLKIQRTQQEDSAVYLCASSLVTGWGGNQPQHFGDGTRLSIL.